The rows below give T cell receptor beta chains drawn from one sample of a study of blood T cell repertoires in COVID-19. The repertoire was sequenced with immunoSEQ multiplex PCR; TCRdb's copy has only in-frame clones and lacks some. The repertoire holds roughly 280,000 clones, with around 90% as singletons. Source material: peripheral blood. These receptor sequences come from a woman between 45 and 65 years old who had recovered from COVID-19. The CDR3 runs from the conserved cysteine through the conserved F or W. Where a row states a size, it is once, few, many or the class of an expanded clone; other rows omit it.

CDR3 length	V gene	clone size	J gene	CDR3 protein
16	TRBV7-6	NA	TRBJ1-2	CASSLPPGSPNYGYTF
14	TRBV28	few	TRBJ1-5	CASRTDSALGPQHF
13	TRBV25-1	NA	TRBJ1-1	CATQQGFGTEAFF
20	TRBV2	NA	TRBJ2-3	CASSLYLGTGSFKTPHTQYF
13	TRBV10-1	NA	TRBJ1-1	CASRGGVNTEAFF
15	TRBV4-3	NA	TRBJ2-5	CASSQESNRLETQYF
17	TRBV4-3	NA	TRBJ2-7	CASSQDLTGYRSYEQYF
15	TRBV6-1	NA	TRBJ2-1	CASSEIRGPGGEQFF
13	TRBV5-5	NA	TRBJ2-7	CASSYRDKKTQYF
12	TRBV6-1	NA	TRBJ2-1	CASSDIGNEQFF
17	TRBV5-5	NA	TRBJ2-1	CASSLVWLAGAENEQFF
15	TRBV4-3	NA	TRBJ2-2	CASSQGAGGPGELFF
13	TRBV30	NA	TRBJ1-1	CAWTTGTGGYAFF
11	TRBV20-1	NA	TRBJ1-2	CSARVGWGYTF
16	TRBV7-3	NA	TRBJ2-6	CASSGLGGSGANVLTF
14	TRBV5-6	NA	TRBJ2-3	CASKPGWGTDTQYF
15	TRBV6-5	NA	TRBJ1-1	CASSSPGGSDTEAFF
16	TRBV4-1	NA	TRBJ1-2	CASSQVSPTSGGGYTF
16	TRBV2	NA	TRBJ2-5	CASSEGQDRAQETQYF
15	TRBV2	NA	TRBJ2-1	CASSEQRSSYNEQFF
13	TRBV9	NA	TRBJ2-7	CASSVGPRGEQYF
15	TRBV27	NA	TRBJ1-1	CASSYRQGRGTEAFF
14	TRBV7-9	few	TRBJ2-7	CASSPPGHPYEQYF
14	TRBV6-5	once	TRBJ2-1	CASHTSGGTDEQFF
14	TRBV6-5	few	TRBJ1-2	CASIWRGGAPGYTF
13	TRBV6-6	NA	TRBJ2-5	CASSYPLQETQYF
15	TRBV9	NA	TRBJ1-4	CASSPRGAGEGKLFF
12	TRBV30	NA	TRBJ2-1	CAVGRRDNEQFF
14	TRBV29-1	NA	TRBJ2-2	CSGQASSNTGELFF
13	TRBV7-3	NA	TRBJ2-7	CASSRGPSYEQYF
13	TRBV30	NA	TRBJ1-5	CAWSSYSNQPQHF
12	TRBV18	NA	TRBJ2-5	CASSPEGETQYF
16	TRBV15	NA	TRBJ2-5	CATSRDGQGSQETQYF
15	TRBV19	few	TRBJ1-5	CASSRARGGNQPQHF
15	TRBV28	NA	TRBJ1-5	CASSVRQGYIQPQHF
15	TRBV13	NA	TRBJ1-1	CASSLGYRRVTEAFF
12	TRBV6-5	NA	TRBJ2-5	CASRRQGNTQYF
14	TRBV9	NA	TRBJ1-2	CASSVGQGNYGYTF
16	TRBV7-9	NA	TRBJ1-6	CASSLGQPRYNSPLHF
15	TRBV7-3	NA	TRBJ2-2	CASSLGGANTGELFF
12	TRBV10-3	once	TRBJ1-2	CAIKGQGFGYTF
14	TRBV7-2	NA	TRBJ2-7	CASRTRGSSYEQYF
15	TRBV6-4	many	TRBJ1-6	CASSEQGALNSPLHF
19	TRBV5-1	NA	TRBJ2-1	CASSFPPRTSGGTYNEQFF
14	TRBV6-5	NA	TRBJ1-5	CASSPRQGGQPQHF
14	TRBV7-2	NA	TRBJ1-5	CASSLAGQFEPQHF
14	TRBV28	NA	TRBJ2-7	CASSLLRQGYEQYF
17	TRBV19	NA	TRBJ2-5	CASILLDQDREQETQYF
17	TRBV5-1	NA	TRBJ1-3	CASSLAWVGDSGNTIYF
15	TRBV7-3	NA	TRBJ2-5	CASSRTSDPGETQYF
16	TRBV28	NA	TRBJ2-1	CASSLFFGTGDNEQFF
13	TRBV2	NA	TRBJ1-6	CASSGDFNSPLHF
15	TRBV11-2	NA	TRBJ1-1	CASSLARQGIAEAFF
15	TRBV2	NA	TRBJ2-7	CASTTGSGTSYEQYF
15	TRBV29-1	NA	TRBJ1-3	CSVGGGTGTGNTIYF